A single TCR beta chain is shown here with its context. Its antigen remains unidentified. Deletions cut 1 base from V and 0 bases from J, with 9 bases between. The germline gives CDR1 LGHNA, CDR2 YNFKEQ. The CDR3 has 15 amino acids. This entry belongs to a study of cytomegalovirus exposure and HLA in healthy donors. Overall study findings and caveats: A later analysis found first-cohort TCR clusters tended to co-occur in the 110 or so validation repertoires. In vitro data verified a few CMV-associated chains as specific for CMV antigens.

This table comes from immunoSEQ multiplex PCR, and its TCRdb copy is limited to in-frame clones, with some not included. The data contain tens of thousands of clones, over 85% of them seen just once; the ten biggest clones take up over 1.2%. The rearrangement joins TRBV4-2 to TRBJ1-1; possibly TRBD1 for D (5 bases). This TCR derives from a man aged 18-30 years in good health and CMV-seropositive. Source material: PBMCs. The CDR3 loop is CASSQVQDMNTEAFF. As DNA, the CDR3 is TGTGCCAGCAGCCAAGTACAGGACATGAACACTGAAGCTTTCTTT.